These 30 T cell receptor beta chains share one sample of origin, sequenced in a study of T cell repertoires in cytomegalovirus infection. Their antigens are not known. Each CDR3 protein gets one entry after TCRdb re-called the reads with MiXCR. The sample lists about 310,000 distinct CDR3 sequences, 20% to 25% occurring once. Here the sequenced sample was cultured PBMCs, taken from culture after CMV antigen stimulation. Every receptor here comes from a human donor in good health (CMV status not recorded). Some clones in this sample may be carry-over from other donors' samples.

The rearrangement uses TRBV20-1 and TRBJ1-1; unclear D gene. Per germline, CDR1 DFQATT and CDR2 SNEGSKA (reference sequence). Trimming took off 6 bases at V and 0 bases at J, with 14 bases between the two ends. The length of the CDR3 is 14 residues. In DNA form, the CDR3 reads TGCAGTGCATCCGGGAAGCGAGTGAACACTGAAGCTTTCTTT. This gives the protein CSASGKRVNTEAFF.

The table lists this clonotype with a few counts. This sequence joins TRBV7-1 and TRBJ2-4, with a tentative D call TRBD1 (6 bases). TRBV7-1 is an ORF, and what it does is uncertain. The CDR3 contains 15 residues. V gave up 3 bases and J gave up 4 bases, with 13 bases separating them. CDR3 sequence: CASSSGAGQKNIQYF. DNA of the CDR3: TGTGCCAGCAGCTCCGGCGCTGGACAGAAAAACATTCAGTACTTC.

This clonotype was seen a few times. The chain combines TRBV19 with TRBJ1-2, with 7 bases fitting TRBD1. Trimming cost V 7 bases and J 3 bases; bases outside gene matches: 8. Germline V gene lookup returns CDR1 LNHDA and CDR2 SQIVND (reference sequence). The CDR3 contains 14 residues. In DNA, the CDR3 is TGTGCCAGTAAGAAGACAGGGCGGGACTATGGCTACACCTTC. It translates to CASKKTGRDYGYTF.

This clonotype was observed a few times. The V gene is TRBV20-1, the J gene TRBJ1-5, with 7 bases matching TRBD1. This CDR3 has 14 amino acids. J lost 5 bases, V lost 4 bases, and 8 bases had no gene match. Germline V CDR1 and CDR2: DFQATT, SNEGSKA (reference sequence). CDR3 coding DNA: TGCAGTGCTACACGACAGGGAAAGGATCAGCCCCAGCATTTT. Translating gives CSATRQGKDQPQHF.

The CDR3: CASSPGLREQYF. The CDR3 coding sequence is TGTGCCAGCAGTCCAGGGCTGAGGGAGCAGTACTTC. This chain uses TRBV28 with TRBJ2-7; TRBD1 might be the D (5 bases). The CDR3 has 12 residues. V shed 5 bases and J shed 7 bases, with 12 bases lying between them. Germline assignment: CDR1 MDHEN and CDR2 SYDVKM.

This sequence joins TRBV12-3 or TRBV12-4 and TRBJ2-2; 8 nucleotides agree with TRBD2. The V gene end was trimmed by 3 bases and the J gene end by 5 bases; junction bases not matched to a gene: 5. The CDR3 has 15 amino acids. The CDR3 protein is CASSFTASGTGELFF. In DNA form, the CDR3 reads TGTGCCAGCAGTTTTACGGCTAGCGGGACCGGGGAGCTGTTTTTT.

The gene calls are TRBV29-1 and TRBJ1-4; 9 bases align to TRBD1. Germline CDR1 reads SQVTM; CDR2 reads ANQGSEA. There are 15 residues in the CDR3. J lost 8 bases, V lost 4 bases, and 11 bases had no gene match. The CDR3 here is CSVGIWDREEEKLFF. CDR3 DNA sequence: TGCAGCGTTGGGATCTGGGACAGGGAAGAGGAAAAACTGTTTTTT.

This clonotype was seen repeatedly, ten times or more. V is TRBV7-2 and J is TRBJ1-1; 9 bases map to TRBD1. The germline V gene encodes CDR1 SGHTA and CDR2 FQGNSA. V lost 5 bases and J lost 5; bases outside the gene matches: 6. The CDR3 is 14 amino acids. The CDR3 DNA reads TGTGCCAGCAGCCAGGACAGGGGTGCGACTGAAGCTTTCTTT. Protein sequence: CASSQDRGATEAFF. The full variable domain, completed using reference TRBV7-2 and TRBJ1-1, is GAGVSQSPSNKVTEKGKDVELRCDPISGHTALYWYRQSLGQGLEFLIYFQGNSAPDKSGLPSDRFSAERTGGSVSTLTIQRTQQEDSAVYLCASSQDRGATEAFFGQGTRLTVV.

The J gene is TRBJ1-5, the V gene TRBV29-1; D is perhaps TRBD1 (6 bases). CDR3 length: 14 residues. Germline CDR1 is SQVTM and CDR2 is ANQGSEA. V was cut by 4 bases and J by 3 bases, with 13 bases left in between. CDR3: CSVGEGGHNQPQHF. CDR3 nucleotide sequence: TGCAGCGTTGGTGAGGGGGGTCACAATCAGCCCCAGCATTTT. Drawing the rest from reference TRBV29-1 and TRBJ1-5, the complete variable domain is SAVISQKPSRDICQRGTSLTIQCQVDSQVTMMFWYRQQPGQSLTLIATANQGSEATYESGFVIDKFPISRPNLTFSTLTVSNMSPEDSSIYLCSVGEGGHNQPQHFGDGTRLSIL.

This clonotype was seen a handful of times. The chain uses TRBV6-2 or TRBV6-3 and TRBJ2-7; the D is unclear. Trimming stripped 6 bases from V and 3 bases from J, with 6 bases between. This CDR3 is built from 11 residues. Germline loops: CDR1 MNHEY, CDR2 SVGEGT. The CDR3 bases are TGTGCCAGCAGAAACGGCTACGAGCAGTACGTC. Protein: CASRNGYEQYV.

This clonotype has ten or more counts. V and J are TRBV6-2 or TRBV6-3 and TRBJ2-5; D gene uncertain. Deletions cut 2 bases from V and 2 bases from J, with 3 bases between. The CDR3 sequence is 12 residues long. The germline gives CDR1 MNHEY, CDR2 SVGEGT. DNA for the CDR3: TGTGCCAGCAGTTACAGTCAAGAGACCCAGTACTTC. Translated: CASSYSQETQYF.

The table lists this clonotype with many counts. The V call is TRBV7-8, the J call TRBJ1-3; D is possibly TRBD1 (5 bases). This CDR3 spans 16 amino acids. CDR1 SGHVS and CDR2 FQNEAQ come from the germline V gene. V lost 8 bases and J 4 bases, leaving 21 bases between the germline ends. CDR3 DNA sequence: TGTGCCAGCTCCTGGGGGGGAGGCCTCTCCGGAAACACCATATATTTT. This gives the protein CASSWGGGLSGNTIYF.

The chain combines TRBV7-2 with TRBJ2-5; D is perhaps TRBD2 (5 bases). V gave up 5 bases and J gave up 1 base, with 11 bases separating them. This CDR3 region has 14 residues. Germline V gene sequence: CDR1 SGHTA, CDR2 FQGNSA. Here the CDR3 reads CASSPAAAQETQYF. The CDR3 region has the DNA TGTGCCAGCAGCCCAGCGGCAGCCCAAGAGACCCAGTACTTC. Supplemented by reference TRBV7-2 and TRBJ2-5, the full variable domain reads GAGVSQSPSNKVTEKGKDVELRCDPISGHTALYWYRQSLGQGLEFLIYFQGNSAPDKSGLPSDRFSAERTGGSVSTLTIQRTQQEDSAVYLCASSPAAAQETQYFGPGTRLLVL.

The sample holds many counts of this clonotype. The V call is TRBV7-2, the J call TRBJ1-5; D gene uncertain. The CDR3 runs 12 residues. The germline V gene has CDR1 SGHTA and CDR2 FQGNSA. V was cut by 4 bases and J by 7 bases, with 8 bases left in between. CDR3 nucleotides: TGTGCCAGCAGCTCGCCGGGGCAGCCCCAGCATTTT. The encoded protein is CASSSPGQPQHF. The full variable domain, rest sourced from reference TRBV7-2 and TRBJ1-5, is GAGVSQSPSNKVTEKGKDVELRCDPISGHTALYWYRQSLGQGLEFLIYFQGNSAPDKSGLPSDRFSAERTGGSVSTLTIQRTQQEDSAVYLCASSSPGQPQHFGDGTRLSIL.

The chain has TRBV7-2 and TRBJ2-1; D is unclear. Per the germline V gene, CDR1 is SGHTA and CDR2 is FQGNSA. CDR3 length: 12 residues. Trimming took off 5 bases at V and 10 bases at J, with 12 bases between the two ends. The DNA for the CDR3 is TGTGCCAGCAGCCCCCAAGCGCAGGAGCAGTTCTTC. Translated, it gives CASSPQAQEQFF.

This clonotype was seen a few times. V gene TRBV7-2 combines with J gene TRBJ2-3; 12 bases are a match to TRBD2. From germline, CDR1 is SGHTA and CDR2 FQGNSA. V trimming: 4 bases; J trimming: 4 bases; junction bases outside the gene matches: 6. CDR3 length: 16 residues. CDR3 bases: TGTGCCAGCAGCTCGAGGACTAGCGGGACTGCAGATACGCAGTATTTT. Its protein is CASSSRTSGTADTQYF.

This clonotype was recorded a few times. CDR3: CASSSIGGETQYF. CDR3 nucleotides: TGTGCCAGCAGTTCGATTGGGGGAGAGACCCAGTACTTC. The rearrangement joins TRBV27 to TRBJ2-5; the D gene could be TRBD1 or TRBD2 (5 bases each). The CDR3 has 13 residues. Germline V gene lookup returns CDR1 MNHEY and CDR2 SMNVEV (reference sequence). With 4 bases removed from V and 4 bases from J, the gap between germline ends came to 10 bases.

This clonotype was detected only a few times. CDR3 nucleotides: TGTGCCAGCAGTGATTGGCAGGGATTGGGCTCCTACAATGAGCAGTTCTTC. This sequence encodes CASSDWQGLGSYNEQFF. The chain couples TRBV25-1 to TRBJ2-1; a weak D match, TRBD1 (5 bases). CDR3 length equals 17 residues. Germline V CDR1 and CDR2: MGHDK, SYGVNS. Trimming removed 3 bases from V and 0 bases from J, with 15 bases in between.

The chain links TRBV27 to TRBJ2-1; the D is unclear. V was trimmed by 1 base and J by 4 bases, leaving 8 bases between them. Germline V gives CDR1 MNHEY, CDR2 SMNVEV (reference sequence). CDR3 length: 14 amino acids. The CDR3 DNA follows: TGTGCCAGCAGTTTATACGGGCCTTACAATGAGCAGTTCTTC. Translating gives CASSLYGPYNEQFF.

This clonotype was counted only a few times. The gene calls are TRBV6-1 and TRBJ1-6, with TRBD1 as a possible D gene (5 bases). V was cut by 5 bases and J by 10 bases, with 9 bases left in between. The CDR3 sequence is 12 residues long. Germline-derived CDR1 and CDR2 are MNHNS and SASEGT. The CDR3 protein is CASSRGESPLHF. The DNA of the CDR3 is TGTGCCAGCAGTCGAGGGGAGTCACCCCTCCACTTT.

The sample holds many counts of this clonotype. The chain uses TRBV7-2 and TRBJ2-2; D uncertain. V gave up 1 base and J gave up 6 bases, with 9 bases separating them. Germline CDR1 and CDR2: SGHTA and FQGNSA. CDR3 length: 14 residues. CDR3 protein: CASSLVGWAGELFF. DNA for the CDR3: TGTGCCAGCAGCTTAGTGGGCTGGGCCGGGGAGCTGTTTTTT.

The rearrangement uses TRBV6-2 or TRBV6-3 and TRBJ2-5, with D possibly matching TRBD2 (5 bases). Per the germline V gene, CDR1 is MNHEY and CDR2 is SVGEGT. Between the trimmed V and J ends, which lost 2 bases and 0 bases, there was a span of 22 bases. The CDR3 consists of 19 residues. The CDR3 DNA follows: TGTGCCAGCAGTTACCCCGGCGAGCTAGACGGGGTCTACCAAGAGACCCAGTACTTC. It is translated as CASSYPGELDGVYQETQYF.

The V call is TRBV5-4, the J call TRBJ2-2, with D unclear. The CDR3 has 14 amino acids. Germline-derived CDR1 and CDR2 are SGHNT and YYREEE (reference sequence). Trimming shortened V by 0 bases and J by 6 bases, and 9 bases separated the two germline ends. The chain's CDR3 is CASSLGESAGELFF. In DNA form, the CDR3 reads TGTGCCAGCAGCTTGGGCGAAAGCGCCGGGGAGCTGTTTTTT.

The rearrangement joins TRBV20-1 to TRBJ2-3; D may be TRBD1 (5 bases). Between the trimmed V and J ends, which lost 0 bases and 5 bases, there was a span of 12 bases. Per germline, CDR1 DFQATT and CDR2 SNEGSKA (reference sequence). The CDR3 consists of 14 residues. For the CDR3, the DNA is TGCAGTGCTAGAGACCCTTGGGGCCTAGATACGCAGTATTTT. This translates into CSARDPWGLDTQYF.

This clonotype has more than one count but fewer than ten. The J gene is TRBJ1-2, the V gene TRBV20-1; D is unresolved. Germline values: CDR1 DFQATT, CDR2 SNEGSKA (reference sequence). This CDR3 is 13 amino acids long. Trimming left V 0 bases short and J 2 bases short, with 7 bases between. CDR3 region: CSARDNRNYGYTF. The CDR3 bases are TGCAGTGCTAGAGATAACAGAAACTATGGCTACACCTTC.

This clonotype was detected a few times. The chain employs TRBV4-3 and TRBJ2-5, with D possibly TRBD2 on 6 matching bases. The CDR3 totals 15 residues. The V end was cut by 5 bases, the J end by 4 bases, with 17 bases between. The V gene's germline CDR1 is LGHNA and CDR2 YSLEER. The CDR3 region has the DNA TGCGCCAGCAGCACGCGACTAGGGGAACGAGAGACCCAGTACTTC. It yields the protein CASSTRLGERETQYF.

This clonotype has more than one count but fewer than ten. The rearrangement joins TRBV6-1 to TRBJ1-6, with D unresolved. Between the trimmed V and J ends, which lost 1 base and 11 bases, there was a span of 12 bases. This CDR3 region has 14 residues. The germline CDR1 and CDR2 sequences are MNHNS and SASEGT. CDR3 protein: CASSEGRGSAPLHF. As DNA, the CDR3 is TGTGCCAGCAGTGAAGGGCGGGGATCGGCACCCCTCCACTTT.

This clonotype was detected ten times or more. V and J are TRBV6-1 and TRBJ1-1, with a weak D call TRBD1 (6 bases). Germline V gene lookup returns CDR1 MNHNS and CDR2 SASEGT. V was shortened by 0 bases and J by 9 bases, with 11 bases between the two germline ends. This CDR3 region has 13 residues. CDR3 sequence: CASSEAGGVQAFF. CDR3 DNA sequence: TGTGCCAGCAGTGAAGCGGGGGGCGTCCAAGCTTTCTTT.

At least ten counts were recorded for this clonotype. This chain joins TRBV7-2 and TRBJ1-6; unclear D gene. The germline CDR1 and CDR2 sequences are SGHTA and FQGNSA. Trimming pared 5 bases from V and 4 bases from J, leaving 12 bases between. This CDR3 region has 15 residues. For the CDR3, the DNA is TGTGCCAGCAGCCCCCTAAGCGGGTATAATTCACCCCTCCACTTT. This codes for CASSPLSGYNSPLHF.

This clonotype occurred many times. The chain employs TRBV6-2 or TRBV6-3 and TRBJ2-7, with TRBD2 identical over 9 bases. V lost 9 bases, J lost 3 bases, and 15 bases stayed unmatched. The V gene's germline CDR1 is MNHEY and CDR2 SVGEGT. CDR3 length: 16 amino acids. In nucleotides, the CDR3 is TGTGCCAGTCATGCGGGGGGGACTAGCTCCGTCTACGAGCAGTACTTC. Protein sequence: CASHAGGTSSVYEQYF.